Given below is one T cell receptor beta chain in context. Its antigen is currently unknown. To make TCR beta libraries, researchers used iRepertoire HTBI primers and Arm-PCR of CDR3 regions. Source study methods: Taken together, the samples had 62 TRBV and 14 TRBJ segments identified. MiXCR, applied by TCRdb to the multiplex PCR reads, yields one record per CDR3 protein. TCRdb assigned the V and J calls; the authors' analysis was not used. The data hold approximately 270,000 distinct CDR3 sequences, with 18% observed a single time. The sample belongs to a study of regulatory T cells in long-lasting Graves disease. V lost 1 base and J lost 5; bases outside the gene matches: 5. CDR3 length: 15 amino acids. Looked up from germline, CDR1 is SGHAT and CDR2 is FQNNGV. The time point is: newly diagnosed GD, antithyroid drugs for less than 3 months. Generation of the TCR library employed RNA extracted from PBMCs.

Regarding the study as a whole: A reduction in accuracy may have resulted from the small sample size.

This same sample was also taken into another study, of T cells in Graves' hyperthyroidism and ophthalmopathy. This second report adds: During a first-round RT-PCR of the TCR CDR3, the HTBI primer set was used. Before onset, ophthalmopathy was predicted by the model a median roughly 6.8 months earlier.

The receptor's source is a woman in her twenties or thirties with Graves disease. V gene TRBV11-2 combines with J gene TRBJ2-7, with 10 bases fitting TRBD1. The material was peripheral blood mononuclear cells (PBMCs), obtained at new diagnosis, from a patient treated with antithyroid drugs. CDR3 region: CASSLALTGGDEQYF. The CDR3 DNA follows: TGTGCCAGCAGCTTAGCCTTGACAGGGGGCGACGAGCAGTACTTC.